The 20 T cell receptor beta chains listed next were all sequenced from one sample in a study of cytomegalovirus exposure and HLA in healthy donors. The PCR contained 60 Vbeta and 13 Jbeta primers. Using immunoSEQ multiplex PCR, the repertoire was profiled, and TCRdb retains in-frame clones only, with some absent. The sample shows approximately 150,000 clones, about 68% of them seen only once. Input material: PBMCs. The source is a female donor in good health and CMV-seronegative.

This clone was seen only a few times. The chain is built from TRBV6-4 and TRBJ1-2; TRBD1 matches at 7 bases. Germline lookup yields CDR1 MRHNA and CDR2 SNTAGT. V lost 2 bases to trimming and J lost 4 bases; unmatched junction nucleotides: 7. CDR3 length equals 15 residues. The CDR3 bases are TGTGCCAGCAGTGACACAGGGGAGATGAGCTATGGCTACACCTTC. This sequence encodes CASSDTGEMSYGYTF.

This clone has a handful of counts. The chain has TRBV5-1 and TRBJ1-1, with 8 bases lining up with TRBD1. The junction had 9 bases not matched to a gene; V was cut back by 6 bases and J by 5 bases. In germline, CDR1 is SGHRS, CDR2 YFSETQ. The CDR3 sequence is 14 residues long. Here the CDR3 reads CASNPGGWGTEAFF. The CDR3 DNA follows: TGCGCCAGCAACCCAGGGGGCTGGGGTACTGAAGCTTTCTTT.

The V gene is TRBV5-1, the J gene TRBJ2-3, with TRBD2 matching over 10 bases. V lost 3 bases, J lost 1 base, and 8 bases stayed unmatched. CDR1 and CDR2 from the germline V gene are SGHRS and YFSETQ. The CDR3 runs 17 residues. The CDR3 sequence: CASSSPGLATGTDTQYF. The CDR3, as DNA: TGCGCCAGCAGCTCCCCGGGACTAGCGACAGGCACAGATACGCAGTATTTT.

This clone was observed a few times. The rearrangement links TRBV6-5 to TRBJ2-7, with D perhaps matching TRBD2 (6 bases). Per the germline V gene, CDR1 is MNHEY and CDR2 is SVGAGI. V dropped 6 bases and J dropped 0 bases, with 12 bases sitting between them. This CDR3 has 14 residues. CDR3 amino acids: CASRRAGPSYEQYF. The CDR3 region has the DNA TGTGCCAGCAGAAGAGCGGGCCCCTCCTACGAGCAGTACTTC.

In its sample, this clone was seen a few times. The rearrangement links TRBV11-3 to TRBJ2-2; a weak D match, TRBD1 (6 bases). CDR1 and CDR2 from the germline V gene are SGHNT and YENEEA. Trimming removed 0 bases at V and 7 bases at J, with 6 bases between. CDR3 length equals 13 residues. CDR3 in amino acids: CASSLEGGGELFF. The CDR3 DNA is TGTGCCAGCAGCTTAGAAGGGGGCGGGGAGCTGTTTTTT.

The DNA of the CDR3 is TGTGCCAGCAGTAACCGGGACAGGATATCTCAGCCCCAGCATTTT. Translation gives CASSNRDRISQPQHF. J is TRBJ1-5 and V is TRBV7-2; 8 nucleotides match TRBD1. The CDR3 spans 15 residues. CDR1 and CDR2 from the germline V gene are SGHTA and FQGNSA. V was pared by 6 bases and J by 6 bases, with 10 bases of the junction left unmatched.

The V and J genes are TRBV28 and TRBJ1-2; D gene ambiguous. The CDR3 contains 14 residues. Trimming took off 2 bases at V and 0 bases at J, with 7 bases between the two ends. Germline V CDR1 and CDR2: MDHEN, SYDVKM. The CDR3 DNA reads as TGTGCCAGCAGTTTAGAGATTCCTAACTATGGCTACACCTTC. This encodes CASSLEIPNYGYTF.

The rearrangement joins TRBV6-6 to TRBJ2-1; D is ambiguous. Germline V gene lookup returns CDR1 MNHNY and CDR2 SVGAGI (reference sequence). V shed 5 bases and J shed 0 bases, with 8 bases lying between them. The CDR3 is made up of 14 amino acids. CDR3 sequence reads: CASSPPTSYNEQFF. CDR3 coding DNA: TGTGCCAGCAGTCCCCCTACCTCCTACAATGAGCAGTTCTTC.

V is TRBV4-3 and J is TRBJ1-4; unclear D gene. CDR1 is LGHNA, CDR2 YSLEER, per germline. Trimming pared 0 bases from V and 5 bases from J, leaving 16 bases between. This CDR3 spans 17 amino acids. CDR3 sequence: CASSQEPTWTINEKLFF. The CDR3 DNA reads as TGCGCCAGCAGCCAAGAACCAACGTGGACTATCAATGAAAAACTGTTTTTT.

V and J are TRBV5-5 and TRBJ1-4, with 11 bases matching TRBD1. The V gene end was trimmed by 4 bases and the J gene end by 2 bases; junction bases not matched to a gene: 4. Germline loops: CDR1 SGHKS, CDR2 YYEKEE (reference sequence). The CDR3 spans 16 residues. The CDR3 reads CASSKGTGGTNEKLFF. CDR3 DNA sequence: TGTGCCAGCAGCAAAGGGACAGGGGGTACTAATGAAAAACTGTTTTTT. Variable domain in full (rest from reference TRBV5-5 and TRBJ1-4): DAGVTQSPTHLIKTRGQQVTLRCSPISGHKSVSWYQQVLGQGPQFIFQYYEKEERGRGNFPDRFSARQFPNYSSELNVNALLLGDSALYLCASSKGTGGTNEKLFFGSGTQLSVL.

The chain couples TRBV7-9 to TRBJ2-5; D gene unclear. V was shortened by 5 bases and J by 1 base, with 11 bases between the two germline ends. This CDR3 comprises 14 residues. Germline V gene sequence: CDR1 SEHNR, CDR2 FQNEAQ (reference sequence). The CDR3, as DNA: TGTGCCAGCAGCCAACTTGGGCTCCAAGAGACCCAGTACTTC. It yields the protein CASSQLGLQETQYF. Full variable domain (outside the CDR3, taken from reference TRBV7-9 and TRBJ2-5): DTGVSQNPRHKITKRGQNVTFRCDPISEHNRLYWYRQTLGQGPEFLTYFQNEAQLEKSRLLSDRFSAERPKGSFSTLEIQRTEQGDSAMYLCASSQLGLQETQYFGPGTRLLVL.

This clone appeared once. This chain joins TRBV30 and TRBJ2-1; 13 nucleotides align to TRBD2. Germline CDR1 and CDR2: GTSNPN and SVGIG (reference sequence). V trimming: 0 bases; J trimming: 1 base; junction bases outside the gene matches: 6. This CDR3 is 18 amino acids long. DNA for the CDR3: TGTGCCTGGAGTGTACGTGGACTAGCGGGAGTGTCCTACAATGAGCAGTTCTTC. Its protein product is CAWSVRGLAGVSYNEQFF.

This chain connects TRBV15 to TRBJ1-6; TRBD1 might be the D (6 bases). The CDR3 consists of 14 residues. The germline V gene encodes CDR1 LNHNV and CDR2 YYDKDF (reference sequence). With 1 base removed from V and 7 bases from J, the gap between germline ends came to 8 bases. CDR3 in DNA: TGTGCCACCAGCAGAGGACAGGCGAATTCACCCCTCCACTTT. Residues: CATSRGQANSPLHF.

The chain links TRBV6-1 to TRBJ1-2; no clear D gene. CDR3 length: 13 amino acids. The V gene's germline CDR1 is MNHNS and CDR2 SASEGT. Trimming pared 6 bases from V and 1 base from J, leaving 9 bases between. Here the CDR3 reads CASSEGFNYGYTF. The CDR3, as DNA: TGTGCCAGCAGCGAGGGTTTTAACTATGGCTACACCTTC.

Written as DNA, the CDR3 is TGTGCCAGCAGCCCCCAACGGGGGACGGGAGAGACCCAGTACTTC. It codes for CASSPQRGTGETQYF. The genes are TRBV7-9 and TRBJ2-5, with D perhaps matching TRBD2 (6 bases). Trimming removed 5 bases from V and 4 bases from J, with 17 bases in between. Germline CDR1 is SEHNR and CDR2 is FQNEAQ (reference sequence). There are 15 residues in the CDR3.

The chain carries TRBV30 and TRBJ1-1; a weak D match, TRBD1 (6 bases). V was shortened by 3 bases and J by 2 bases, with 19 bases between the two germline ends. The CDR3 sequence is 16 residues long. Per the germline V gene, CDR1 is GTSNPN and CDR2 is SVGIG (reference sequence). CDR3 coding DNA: TGTGCCTGGAGGCGGAGGGGGGGCGAAAGTAACACTGAAGCTTTCTTT. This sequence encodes CAWRRRGGESNTEAFF.

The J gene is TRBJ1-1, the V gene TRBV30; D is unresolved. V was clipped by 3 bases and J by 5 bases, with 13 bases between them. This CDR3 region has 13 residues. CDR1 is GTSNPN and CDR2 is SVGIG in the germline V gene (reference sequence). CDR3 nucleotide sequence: TGTGCCTGGAGGAAGGAGGGAAGGACTGAAGCTTTCTTT. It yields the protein CAWRKEGRTEAFF.

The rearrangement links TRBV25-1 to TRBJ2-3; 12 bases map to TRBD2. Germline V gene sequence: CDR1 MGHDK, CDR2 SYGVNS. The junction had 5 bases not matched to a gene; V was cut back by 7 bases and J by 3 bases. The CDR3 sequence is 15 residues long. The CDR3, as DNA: TGTGCCAGCACCCTAGCGGGAGGGACAACAGATACGCAGTATTTT. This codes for CASTLAGGTTDTQYF.

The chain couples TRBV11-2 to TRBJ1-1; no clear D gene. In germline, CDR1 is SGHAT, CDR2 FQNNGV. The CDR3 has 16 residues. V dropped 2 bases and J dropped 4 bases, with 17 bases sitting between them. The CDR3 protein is CASSLRRDGVGTEAFF. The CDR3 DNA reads TGTGCCAGCAGCTTACGCCGAGACGGGGTGGGCACTGAAGCTTTCTTT.

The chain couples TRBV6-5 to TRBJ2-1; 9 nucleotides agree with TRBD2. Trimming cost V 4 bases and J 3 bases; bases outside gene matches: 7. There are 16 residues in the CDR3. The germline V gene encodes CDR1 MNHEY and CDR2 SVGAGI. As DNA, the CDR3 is TGTGCCAGCAGTTCTCCCGGGACTAGCATCTACAATGAGCAGTTCTTC. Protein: CASSSPGTSIYNEQFF.